This T cell receptor beta chain was sequenced in a study of blood T cell repertoires in COVID-19. On the study more broadly: Sample material is recorded as cDNA or gDNA derived from T cells, B-cell-depleted T cells, or PBMCs.

Only in-frame clones appear in the TCRdb table, and some are missing; sequencing was by immunoSEQ multiplex PCR. Among roughly 230,000 clones, approximately 80% were seen once, and the ten largest hold roughly 7.4%. There are a few counts of this clone. From germline, CDR1 is SGHDT and CDR2 YYEEEE. CDR3 size: 13 residues. The V end was cut by 4 bases, the J end by 8 bases, with 14 bases between. The sequenced sample was peripheral blood. This rearrangement joins TRBV5-6 to TRBJ2-3, with D perhaps TRBD2 (5 bases). This receptor was obtained from a woman in her forties or fifties with acute or convalescent COVID-19. In DNA form, the CDR3 reads TGTGCCAGCAGCCTAAACCTCGAGGGTACGCAGTATTTT. Its translation: CASSLNLEGTQYF.